The T cell receptor (beta chain) under discussion was sequenced for a study of cytomegalovirus exposure and HLA in healthy donors. Germline CDR1 reads LNHDA; CDR2 reads SQIVND (reference sequence). This CDR3 is built from 13 residues. Trimming stripped 5 bases from V and 2 bases from J, with 9 bases between. PCR primers comprised 60 Vbeta and 13 Jbeta primers. Profiled with immunoSEQ multiplex PCR; TCRdb holds only in-frame clones, not every one. The table includes about 170,000 clones, roughly 80% detected once. Healthy bone marrow donors made up the donors. Source material: PBMCs. This clonotype was obtained from a male donor in good health and CMV-seronegative. The J gene is TRBJ2-5, the V gene TRBV19; tentative D call: TRBD1 (6 bases). The CDR3 DNA reads as TGTGCCAGTAGTTCGGACAGTCAAGAGACCCAGTACTTC. Translated, it gives CASSSDSQETQYF.